The T cell receptor beta chain described here comes from a study of regulatory T cells in long-lasting Graves disease. General study findings and limits: Persistent disease samples used TRBV28, TRBJ1-2 and TRBJ2-5 preferentially.

The CDR3 is made up of 16 amino acids. V gave up 3 bases and J gave up 4 bases; unmatched junction bases: 7. The germline V gene encodes CDR1 KGHSH and CDR2 LQKENI. Construction of TCR beta libraries relied on iRepertoire HTBI primers and on Arm-PCR targeting CDR3 regions. TCRdb reanalysed the multiplex PCR reads using MiXCR and keeps one entry per CDR3 protein. The sample includes over 200,000 distinct CDR3 sequences, roughly 18% seen only once; the top ten take roughly 23%. Time point reported: newly diagnosed GD, antithyroid drugs for less than 3 months. PBMCs were the source of the RNA used for TCR sequencing. An approximately 10-milliliter sample of peripheral blood was drawn into EDTA tubes. Comments on this clonotype: Its target is not known.

Specimen: peripheral blood mononuclear cells (PBMCs), collected at new diagnosis, from a patient treated with antithyroid drugs. J is TRBJ2-7 and V is TRBV18, with TRBD2 identical over 12 bases. This clonotype originated in a female donor with Graves disease. The CDR3 DNA is TGTGCCAGCTCACCCCTTCCGACTAGCGGGGGATACGAGCAGTACTTC. Its translation is CASSPLPTSGGYEQYF.